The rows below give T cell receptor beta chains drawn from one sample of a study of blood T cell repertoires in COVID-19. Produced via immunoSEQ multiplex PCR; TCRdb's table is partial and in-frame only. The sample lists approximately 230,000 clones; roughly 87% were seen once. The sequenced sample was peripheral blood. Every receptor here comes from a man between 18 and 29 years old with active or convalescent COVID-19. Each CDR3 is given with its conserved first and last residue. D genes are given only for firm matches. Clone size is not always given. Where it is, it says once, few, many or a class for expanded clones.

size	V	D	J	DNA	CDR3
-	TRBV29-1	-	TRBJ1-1	TGCAGCGTCAGGTACCGGACAGACTCCACTGAAGCTTTCTTT	CSVRYRTDSTEAFF
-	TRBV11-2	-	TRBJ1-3	TGTGCCAGCAGCTCCGGGGTGAATCGGGGAAACACCATATATTTT	CASSSGVNRGNTIYF
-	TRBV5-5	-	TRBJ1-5	TGTGCCAGCAGCTTGGCCCGGGGAGGAGGTCAGCCCCAGCATTTT	CASSLARGGGQPQHF
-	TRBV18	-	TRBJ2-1	TGTGCCAGCTCACCACGAGACAATGAGCAGTTCTTC	CASSPRDNEQFF
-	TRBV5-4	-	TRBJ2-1	TGTGCCAGCAGCTTGGGGGGGCTAGCGGTGAATGAGCAGTTCTTC	CASSLGGLAVNEQFF
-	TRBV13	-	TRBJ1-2	TGTGCCAGCAGCTTAGGGGAGGGCTATGGCTACACCTTC	CASSLGEGYGYTF
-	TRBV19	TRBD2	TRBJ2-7	TGTGCCAGTAGTACCGGACTAGCGGGATACTACGAGCAGTACTTC	CASSTGLAGYYEQYF
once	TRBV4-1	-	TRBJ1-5	TGCGCCAGCAGCCGCCGTGAGGGGGATGGTGATCAGCCCCAGCATTTT	CASSRREGDGDQPQHF
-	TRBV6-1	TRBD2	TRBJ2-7	TGTGCCAGCAGTGAAGGGCCATGGGGGGGGTCCCACGAGCAGTACTTC	CASSEGPWGGSHEQYF
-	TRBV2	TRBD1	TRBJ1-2	TGTGCCAGCTCTAGGGACAGGGCTTCAGATGGCTACACCTTC	CASSRDRASDGYTF
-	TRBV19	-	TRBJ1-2	TGTGCCAGTAGCGGAAAGGCCCTAGGCTATGGCTACACCTTC	CASSGKALGYGYTF
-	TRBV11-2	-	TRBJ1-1	TGTGCCAGCAGCCCAGGAGGGCCAGGGAAAAGGTCTGAAGCTTTCTTT	CASSPGGPGKRSEAFF
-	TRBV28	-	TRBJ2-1	TGTGCCAGCTCCCCAGCGGGCCTCGGGAATGAGCAGTTCTTC	CASSPAGLGNEQFF
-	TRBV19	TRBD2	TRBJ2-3	TGTGCCACAGCCGGGAGGGCCCAAGATACGCAGTATTTT	CATAGRAQDTQYF
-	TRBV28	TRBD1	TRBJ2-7	TGTGCCAGCAGCCCAATGGGTCAGGGGGCCTACGAGCAGTACTTC	CASSPMGQGAYEQYF
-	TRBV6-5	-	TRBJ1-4	TGTGCCAGCAGAGATAGTGCAACTAATGAAAAACTGTTTTTT	CASRDSATNEKLFF
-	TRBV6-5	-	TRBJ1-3	TGTGCCAGCAGTTTACAGGGCGAAGGAAACACCATATATTTT	CASSLQGEGNTIYF
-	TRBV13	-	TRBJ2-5	TGTGCCAGCAGCCTCACCTTTGGGGGGGCCGAGACCCAGTACTTC	CASSLTFGGAETQYF
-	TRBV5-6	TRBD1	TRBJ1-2	TGTGCCAGCAGCTTGGACGCCCAATACAGGGGGACCTATGGCTACACCTTC	CASSLDAQYRGTYGYTF
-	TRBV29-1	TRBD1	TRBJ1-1	TGCAGCGTTGAGGGGGGACAGGGAGCTACTGAAGCTTTCTTT	CSVEGGQGATEAFF
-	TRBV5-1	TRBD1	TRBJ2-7	TGCGCCAGCAGCGCGGGACAGGCCACGTACGAGCAGTACTTC	CASSAGQATYEQYF
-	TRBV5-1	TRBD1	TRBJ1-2	TGCGCCAGCAGCTTGGGGGCAGGGGGCAACTATGGCTACACCTTC	CASSLGAGGNYGYTF
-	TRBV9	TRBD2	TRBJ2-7	TGTGCCAGCAGCGCCTCAAAAACCCTACTAGCGGTCTACGAGCAGTACTTC	CASSASKTLLAVYEQYF
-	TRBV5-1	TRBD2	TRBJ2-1	TGCGCCAGCAGCTTGGACACTAGCGGCAATGAGCAGTTCTTC	CASSLDTSGNEQFF